Each of the 24 T cell receptor beta chains below was sequenced from the same sample in a study of T cell changes during pregnancy in multiple sclerosis. Sequenced by immunoSEQ multiplex PCR; TCRdb stores in-frame clones only, minus some. The data contain 30,000 to 35,000 clones, about 89% of them singletons. The sample in question was CD8+ T cells from peripheral blood mononuclear cells, obtained in the second trimester of pregnancy. Receptors originate from a female donor with multiple sclerosis, enrolled in a pregnancy study.

The genes are TRBV9 and TRBJ2-2; D is possibly TRBD1 (6 bases). V lost 3 bases and J 8 bases, leaving 8 bases between the germline ends. The V gene's germline CDR1 is SGDLS and CDR2 YYNGEE. This CDR3 contains 12 residues. Here the CDR3 DNA reads TGTGCCAGCAGCGGGGGGCCTGGGGAGCTGTTTTTT. Translating it yields CASSGGPGELFF.

V usage is TRBV7-6 and J usage is TRBJ2-1, with 8 bases matching TRBD1. The germline V gene encodes CDR1 SGHVS and CDR2 FNYEAQ. The CDR3 loop spans 16 amino acids. The J segment lost 0 bases and the V segment lost 4 bases, leaving 5 bases of the junction unmatched. In nucleotides, the CDR3 is TGTGCCAGCAGCTCCCCGGGACAGGACTCCTACAATGAGCAGTTCTTC. This translates into CASSSPGQDSYNEQFF.

The chain recombines TRBV27 with TRBJ2-5; the match to TRBD2 covers 10 bases. This CDR3 is built from 15 residues. Losses at the gene ends were 1 base for V and 4 bases for J; bases not matched to a gene: 3. The V gene's germline CDR1 is MNHEY and CDR2 SMNVEV (reference sequence). CDR3 protein: CASSLYPSGRETQYF. The CDR3 coding sequence is TGTGCCAGCAGTTTATATCCTAGCGGGAGAGAGACCCAGTACTTC.

The chain combines TRBV5-4 with TRBJ1-2; TRBD1 agrees at 8 bases. The germline V gene encodes CDR1 SGHNT and CDR2 YYREEE (reference sequence). The CDR3 totals 15 residues. V lost 4 bases and J lost 5; bases outside the gene matches: 10. CDR3 DNA sequence: TGTGCCAGCAGCCCGGACAGGGCCGTAGGGTATGGCTACACCTTC. Residues: CASSPDRAVGYGYTF.

V and J are TRBV7-9 and TRBJ2-2, with 7 bases that match TRBD2. V trimming: 5 bases; J trimming: 5 bases; junction bases outside the gene matches: 8. CDR3 length equals 15 residues. Per germline, CDR1 SEHNR and CDR2 FQNEAQ (reference sequence). DNA of the CDR3: TGTGCCAGCAGCCAGCGGACTAGAATTACCGGGGAGCTGTTTTTT. Translating it yields CASSQRTRITGELFF.

The rearrangement links TRBV7-9 to TRBJ2-5, with 8 positions matching TRBD2. The CDR3 sequence is 11 residues long. Trimming cost V 5 bases and J 10 bases; bases outside gene matches: 3. Germline CDR1 reads SEHNR; CDR2 reads FQNEAQ (reference sequence). The CDR3 nucleotides are TGTGCCAGCAGCCTGGGGACTAGCCAGTACTTC. Translated, it gives CASSLGTSQYF. Complete variable domain (other parts from reference TRBV7-9 and TRBJ2-5): DTGVSQNPRHKITKRGQNVTFRCDPISEHNRLYWYRQTLGQGPEFLTYFQNEAQLEKSRLLSDRFSAERPKGSFSTLEIQRTEQGDSAMYLCASSLGTSQYFGPGTRLLVL.

The chain joins TRBV4-3 to TRBJ1-2; no firm D call. The CDR3 runs to 15 residues. Trimming removed 0 bases from V and 8 bases from J, with 16 bases in between. The V gene's germline CDR1 is LGHNA and CDR2 YSLEER. DNA for the CDR3: TGCGCCAGCAGCCAAGATCGGAGTTTTGTCCAGGGCTACACCTTC. It specifies CASSQDRSFVQGYTF.

This chain links TRBV6-5 with TRBJ2-7, with TRBD1 identical over 10 bases. CDR3 length: 15 residues. Germline V gene data show CDR1 as MNHEY and CDR2 as SVGAGI. The V and J ends lost 6 bases and 5 bases, in that order; junction bases with no gene match: 10. For the CDR3, the DNA is TGTGCCAGCAGCAGTCCGGGACAGGGGTTCGACGAGCAGTACTTC. The encoded protein is CASSSPGQGFDEQYF.

The V call is TRBV9, the J call TRBJ2-1, with 7 positions matching TRBD2. The J segment lost 2 bases and the V segment lost 0 bases, leaving 2 bases of the junction unmatched. Germline-derived CDR1 and CDR2 are SGDLS and YYNGEE. The CDR3 length is 15 residues. CDR3 in amino acids: CASSVAGGTYNEQFF. The CDR3 nucleotides read TGTGCCAGCAGCGTAGCGGGAGGCACCTACAATGAGCAGTTCTTC.

The chain recombines TRBV5-6 with TRBJ2-3; 11 nucleotides agree with TRBD2. CDR1 is SGHDT, CDR2 YYEEEE, per germline. The CDR3 loop spans 16 amino acids. With V trimmed by 4 bases and J by 4 bases, 8 bases remained unmatched. CDR3 sequence (DNA): TGTGCCAGCAGCACGGGACTAGCGGTCACCCCAGATACGCAGTATTTT. It encodes CASSTGLAVTPDTQYF.

V gene TRBV6-5 combines with J gene TRBJ2-5; 10 bases are a match to TRBD1. From germline, CDR1 is MNHEY and CDR2 SVGAGI. The CDR3 runs 14 residues. Trimming at V came to 10 bases and at J to 4 bases, leaving 9 bases not matched to a gene. CDR3 loop: CATRTGGLGETQYF. CDR3 in DNA: TGTGCCACTAGGACAGGGGGTTTAGGAGAGACCCAGTACTTC.

The V call is TRBV6-1, the J call TRBJ2-3; 8 bases agree with TRBD1. With 1 base clipped from V and 4 bases from J, the junction kept 4 bases outside the gene matches. The CDR3 sequence is 15 residues long. CDR1 MNHNS and CDR2 SASEGT come from the germline V gene. CDR3 bases: TGTGCCAGCAGTGAAGTGGCAGGGGGCGCAGATACGCAGTATTTT. It specifies CASSEVAGGADTQYF.

The V call is TRBV4-3, the J call TRBJ2-5; 7 bases align to TRBD2. The germline CDR1 and CDR2 sequences are LGHNA and YSLEER. The CDR3 has 14 amino acids. V lost 4 bases to trimming and J lost 2 bases; unmatched junction nucleotides: 4. The CDR3 region is CASSPSGKQETQYF. In nucleotides, the CDR3 is TGCGCCAGCAGCCCTAGCGGAAAGCAAGAGACCCAGTACTTC.

The rearrangement uses TRBV30 and TRBJ2-3; 11 bases line up with TRBD2. With 1 base clipped from V and 5 bases from J, the junction kept 5 bases outside the gene matches. The CDR3 consists of 15 residues. Per germline, CDR1 GTSNPN and CDR2 SVGIG (reference sequence). This CDR3 is CAWSEGTSGEDTQYF. CDR3 DNA sequence: TGTGCCTGGAGTGAAGGGACTAGCGGAGAAGATACGCAGTATTTT.

This chain links TRBV19 with TRBJ2-1; 11 bases agree with TRBD2. Germline CDR1 and CDR2: LNHDA and SQIVND (reference sequence). The J segment lost 6 bases and the V segment lost 7 bases, leaving 8 bases of the junction unmatched. The CDR3 runs 15 residues. CDR3 protein: CASTQLAGVGNEQFF. CDR3 DNA sequence: TGTGCCAGTACCCAACTAGCGGGAGTAGGCAATGAGCAGTTCTTC.

This clone has more than one count but fewer than ten. V and J are TRBV29-1 and TRBJ1-1; maybe TRBD1 (5 bases). V shed 6 bases and J shed 1 base, with 18 bases lying between them. Germline V CDR1 and CDR2: SQVTM, ANQGSEA. The CDR3 has 15 residues. The CDR3 bases are TGCAGCGTAGTTGGGGGGATAGGCCGGAACACTGAAGCTTTCTTT. This sequence encodes CSVVGGIGRNTEAFF.

The chain is built from TRBV5-6 and TRBJ2-7, with 10 bases that match TRBD2. From germline, CDR1 is SGHDT and CDR2 YYEEEE. The CDR3 sequence is 16 residues long. J lost 5 bases, V lost 1 base, and 9 bases had no gene match. Written as DNA, the CDR3 is TGTGCCAGCAGCTTGTTGCCTAGCGGGAGCCTTGACGAGCAGTACTTC. As protein: CASSLLPSGSLDEQYF.

V and J are TRBV5-8 and TRBJ2-3; 8 bases agree with TRBD2. The CDR3 loop spans 15 amino acids. Per the germline V gene, CDR1 is SGHTS and CDR2 is YDEGEE. J gave up 4 bases and V 4 bases, and 8 bases lay outside the gene matches. CDR3 protein: CASSQERAGADTQYF. The CDR3 DNA sequence: TGTGCCAGCAGCCAAGAGCGAGCGGGAGCAGATACGCAGTATTTT.

The rearrangement links TRBV18 to TRBJ2-1, with 12 bases that match TRBD2. Germline V CDR1 and CDR2: KGHSH, LQKENI. Trimming at V came to 6 bases and at J to 4 bases, leaving 4 bases not matched to a gene. The CDR3 consists of 15 residues. CDR3 nucleotide sequence: TGTGCCAGCTCTCCGACTAGCGGGGGTTACAATGAGCAGTTCTTC. It codes for CASSPTSGGYNEQFF.

The chain couples TRBV7-3 to TRBJ2-5, with TRBD2 matching 15 bases. The junction had 1 base not matched to a gene; V was cut back by 4 bases and J by 4 bases. Germline V CDR1 and CDR2: SGHTA, FQGTGA. This CDR3 region has 15 residues. CDR3 in DNA: TGTGCCAGCAGCTCGGGACTAGCGGGAGGAGAGACCCAGTACTTC. Translating it yields CASSSGLAGGETQYF.

This clone has a single count. The chain carries TRBV6-5 and TRBJ2-1, with 12 bases lining up with TRBD2. V lost 6 bases to trimming and J lost 2 bases; unmatched junction nucleotides: 2. Germline lookup yields CDR1 MNHEY and CDR2 SVGAGI. The CDR3 totals 15 residues. CDR3 sequence reads: CASRRTSGTYNEQFF. The CDR3 DNA follows: TGTGCCAGCAGGCGGACTAGCGGGACCTACAATGAGCAGTTCTTC.

The V call is TRBV7-3, the J call TRBJ1-1; D is unclear. The CDR3 has 14 residues. The germline V and J ends were trimmed by 4 bases and 5 bases, with 14 bases remaining between them. Germline lookup yields CDR1 SGHTA and CDR2 FQGTGA. CDR3 sequence: CASSSLSSGTEAFF. CDR3 in DNA: TGTGCCAGCAGCTCACTTTCGTCGGGTACTGAAGCTTTCTTT.

The chain employs TRBV23-1 and TRBJ1-1; 8 bases match TRBD1. TRBV23-1 falls under the ORF class, with uncertain function. The CDR3 is 16 amino acids. Trimming took 2 bases from V and 1 from J; bases not matched to a gene: 6. CDR3 sequence: CASSQGQGRENTEAFF. DNA for the CDR3: TGCGCCAGCAGTCAAGGACAGGGTAGGGAGAACACTGAAGCTTTCTTT.

The chain recombines TRBV6-6 with TRBJ1-1; D is unresolved. Germline CDR1 is MNHNY and CDR2 is SVGAGI (reference sequence). CDR3 length: 15 amino acids. Trimming left V 3 bases short and J 7 bases short, with 18 bases between. The CDR3 loop reads CASSYSPAGWDEAFF. CDR3 DNA: TGTGCCAGCAGTTATAGCCCCGCGGGATGGGATGAAGCTTTCTTT.